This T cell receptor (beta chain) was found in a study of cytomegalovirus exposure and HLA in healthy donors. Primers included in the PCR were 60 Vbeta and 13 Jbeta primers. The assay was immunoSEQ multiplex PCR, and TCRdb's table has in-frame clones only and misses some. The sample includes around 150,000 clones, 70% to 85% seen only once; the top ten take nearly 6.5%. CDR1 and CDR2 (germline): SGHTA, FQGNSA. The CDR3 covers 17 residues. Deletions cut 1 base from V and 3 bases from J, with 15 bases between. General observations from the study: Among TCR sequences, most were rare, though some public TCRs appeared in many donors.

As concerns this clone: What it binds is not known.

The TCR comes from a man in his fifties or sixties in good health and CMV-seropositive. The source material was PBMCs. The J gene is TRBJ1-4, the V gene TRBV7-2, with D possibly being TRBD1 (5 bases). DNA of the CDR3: TGTGCCAGCAGCTTAGTAGGGCAGGGAGGGTCTAATGAAAAACTGTTTTTT. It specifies CASSLVGQGGSNEKLFF.